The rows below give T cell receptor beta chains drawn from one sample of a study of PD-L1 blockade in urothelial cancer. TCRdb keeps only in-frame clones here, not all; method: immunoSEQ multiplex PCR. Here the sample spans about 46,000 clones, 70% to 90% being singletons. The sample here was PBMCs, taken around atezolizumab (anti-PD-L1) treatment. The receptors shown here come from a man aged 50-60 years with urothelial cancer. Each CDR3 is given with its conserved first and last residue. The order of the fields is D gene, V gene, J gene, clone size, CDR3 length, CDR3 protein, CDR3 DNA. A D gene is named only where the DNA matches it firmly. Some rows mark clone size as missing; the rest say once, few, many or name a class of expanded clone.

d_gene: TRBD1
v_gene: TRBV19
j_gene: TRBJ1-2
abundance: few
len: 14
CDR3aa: CASSVQGVNYGYTF
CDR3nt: TGTGCCAGTAGTGTTCAGGGGGTTAACTATGGCTACACCTTC

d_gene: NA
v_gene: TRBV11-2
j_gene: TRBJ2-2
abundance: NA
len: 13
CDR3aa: CASSLQLAGELFF
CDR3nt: TGTGCCAGCAGCTTGCAGTTGGCCGGGGAGCTGTTTTTT

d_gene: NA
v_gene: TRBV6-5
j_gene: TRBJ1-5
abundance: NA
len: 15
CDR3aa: CASRLRGGGGQPQHF
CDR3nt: TGTGCCAGCAGACTCAGGGGAGGGGGGGGTCAGCCCCAGCATTTT

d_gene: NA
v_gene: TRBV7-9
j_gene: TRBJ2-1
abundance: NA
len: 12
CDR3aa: CASSLVGVEQFF
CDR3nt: TGTGCCAGCAGCTTAGTCGGGGTTGAGCAGTTCTTC

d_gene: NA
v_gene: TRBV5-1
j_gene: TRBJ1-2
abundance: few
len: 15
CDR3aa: CASSLIGPREGGYTF
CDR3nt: TGCGCCAGCAGCTTGATAGGACCCAGGGAAGGTGGCTACACCTTC

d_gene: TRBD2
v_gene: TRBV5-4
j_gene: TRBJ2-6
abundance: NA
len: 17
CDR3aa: CASRRTSSGSGANVLTF
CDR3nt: TGTGCCAGCAGGAGGACTAGCAGCGGCTCTGGGGCCAACGTCCTGACTTTC

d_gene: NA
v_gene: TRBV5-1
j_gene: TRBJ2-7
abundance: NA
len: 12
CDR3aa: CATSGDSYEQYF
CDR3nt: TGCGCCACCAGCGGAGACTCCTACGAGCAGTACTTC

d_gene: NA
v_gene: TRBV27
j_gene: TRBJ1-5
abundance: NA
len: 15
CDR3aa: CASRTDSYSNQPQHF
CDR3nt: TGTGCCAGCAGAACGGACAGCTATAGCAATCAGCCCCAGCATTTT

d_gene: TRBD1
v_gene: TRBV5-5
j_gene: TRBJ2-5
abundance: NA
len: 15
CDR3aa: CASSEGQGARETQYF
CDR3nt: TGTGCCAGCAGCGAGGGACAGGGCGCGCGGGAGACCCAGTACTTC

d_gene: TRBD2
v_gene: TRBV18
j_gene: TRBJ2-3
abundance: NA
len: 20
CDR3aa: CASSPRLAGGISHSTDTQYF
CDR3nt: TGTGCCAGCTCACCAAGACTAGCGGGAGGGATCTCCCATAGCACAGATACGCAGTATTTT

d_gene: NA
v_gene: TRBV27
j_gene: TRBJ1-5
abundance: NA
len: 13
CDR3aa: CASSLQSNQPQHF
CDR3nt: TGTGCCAGCAGTTTACAAAGCAATCAGCCCCAGCATTTT

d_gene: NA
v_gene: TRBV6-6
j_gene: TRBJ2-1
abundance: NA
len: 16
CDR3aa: CASSYLPSPRANEQFF
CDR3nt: TGTGCCAGCAGTTATCTCCCTTCCCCGAGAGCCAATGAGCAGTTCTTC